This T cell receptor (beta chain) appears in the sequencing data of a study of spatial heterogeneity in lung cancer. Documented time point: sample taken at primary tumor resection. The donors were approximately 70 patients with non-small cell lung cancer that was early-stage and untreated. Tumor, nontumor lung or frozen PBMC supplied whole RNA that was sequenced unsorted. TCRdb re-called the 5' RACE reads with MiXCR, one entry per CDR3 protein. Of more than 10,000 distinct CDR3 sequences listed, 3.2% are singletons. CDR1 and CDR2 (germline): SGHTA, FQGNSA. V was pared by 3 bases and J by 2 bases, with 2 bases of the junction left unmatched. This CDR3 is built from 15 residues. Study-wide points: Intratumoral expanded alpha and beta TCR counts were found to track tumor mutation counts.

Ten or more counts support this clonotype. Its antigen is currently unknown. Sample: lung tumor tissue, taken at surgery. The chain has TRBV7-2 and TRBJ1-4; 8 bases fit TRBD1. The TCR was taken from a male donor with early-stage non-small cell lung cancer. The CDR3 loop is CASSFRTGTNEKLFF. The DNA of the CDR3 is TGTGCCAGCAGCTTCAGGACAGGGACTAATGAAAAACTGTTTTTT.